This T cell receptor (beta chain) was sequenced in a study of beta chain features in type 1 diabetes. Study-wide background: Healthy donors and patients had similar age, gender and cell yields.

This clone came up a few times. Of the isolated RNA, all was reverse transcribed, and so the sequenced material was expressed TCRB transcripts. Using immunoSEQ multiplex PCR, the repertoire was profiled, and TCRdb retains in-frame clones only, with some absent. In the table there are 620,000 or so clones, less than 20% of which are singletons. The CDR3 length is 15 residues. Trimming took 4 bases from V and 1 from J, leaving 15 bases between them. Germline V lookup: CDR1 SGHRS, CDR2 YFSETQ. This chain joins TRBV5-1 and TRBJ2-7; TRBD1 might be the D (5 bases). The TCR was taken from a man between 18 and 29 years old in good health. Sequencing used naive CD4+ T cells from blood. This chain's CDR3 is CASSPTLGDSYEQYF. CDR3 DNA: TGCGCCAGCAGCCCGACATTAGGGGATTCCTACGAGCAGTACTTC.